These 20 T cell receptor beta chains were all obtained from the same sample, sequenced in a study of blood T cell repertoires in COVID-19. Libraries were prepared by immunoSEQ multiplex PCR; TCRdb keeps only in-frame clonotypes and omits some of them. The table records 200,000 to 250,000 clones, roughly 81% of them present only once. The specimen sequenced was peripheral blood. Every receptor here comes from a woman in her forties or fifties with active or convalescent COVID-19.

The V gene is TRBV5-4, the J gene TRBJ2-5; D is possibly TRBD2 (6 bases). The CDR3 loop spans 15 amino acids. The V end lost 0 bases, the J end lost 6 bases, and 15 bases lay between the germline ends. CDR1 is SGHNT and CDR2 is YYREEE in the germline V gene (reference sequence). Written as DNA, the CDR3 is TGTGCCAGCAGCTTGGGGGGGGATACACAAAAGACCCAGTACTTC. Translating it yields CASSLGGDTQKTQYF.

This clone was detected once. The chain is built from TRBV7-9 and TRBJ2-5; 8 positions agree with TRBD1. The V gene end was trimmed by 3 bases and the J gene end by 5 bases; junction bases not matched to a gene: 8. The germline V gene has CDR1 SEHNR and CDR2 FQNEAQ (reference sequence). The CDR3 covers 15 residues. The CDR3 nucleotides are TGTGCCAGCAGCTTCTGGACAGGGATCGGGGAGACCCAGTACTTC. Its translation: CASSFWTGIGETQYF.

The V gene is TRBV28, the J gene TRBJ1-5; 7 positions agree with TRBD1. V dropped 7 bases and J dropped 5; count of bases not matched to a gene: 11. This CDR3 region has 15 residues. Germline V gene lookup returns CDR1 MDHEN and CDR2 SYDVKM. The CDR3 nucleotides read TGTGCCAGCAACCCGACAGGGCGGGCCGATCAGCCCCAGCATTTT. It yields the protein CASNPTGRADQPQHF.

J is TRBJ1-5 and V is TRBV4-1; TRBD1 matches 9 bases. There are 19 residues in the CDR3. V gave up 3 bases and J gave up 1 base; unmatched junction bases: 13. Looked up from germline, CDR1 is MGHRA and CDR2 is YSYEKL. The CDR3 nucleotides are TGCGCCAGCAGCCAGAATCTTCGACAGGGGGATTGGAGCAATCAGCCCCAGCATTTT. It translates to CASSQNLRQGDWSNQPQHF.

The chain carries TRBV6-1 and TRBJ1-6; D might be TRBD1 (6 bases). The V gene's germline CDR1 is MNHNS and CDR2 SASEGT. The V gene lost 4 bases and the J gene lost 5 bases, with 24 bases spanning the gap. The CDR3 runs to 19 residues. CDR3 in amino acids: CASSGRGLARRGNNSPLHF. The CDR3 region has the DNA TGTGCCAGCAGTGGCAGGGGTTTGGCGAGACGGGGCAATAATTCACCCCTCCACTTT.

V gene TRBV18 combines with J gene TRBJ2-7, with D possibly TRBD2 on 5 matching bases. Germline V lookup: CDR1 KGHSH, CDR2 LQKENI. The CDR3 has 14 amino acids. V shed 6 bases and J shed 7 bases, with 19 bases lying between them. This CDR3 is CASSPTRVPGEQYV. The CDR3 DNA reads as TGTGCCAGCTCCCCTACTCGGGTCCCGGGGGAGCAGTACGTC.

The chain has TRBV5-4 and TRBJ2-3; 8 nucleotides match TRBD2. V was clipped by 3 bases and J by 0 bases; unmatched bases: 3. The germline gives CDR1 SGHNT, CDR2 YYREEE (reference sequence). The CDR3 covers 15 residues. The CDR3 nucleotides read TGTGCCAGCAGCTCGGGGGGGCCTAGCACAGATACGCAGTATTTT. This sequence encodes CASSSGGPSTDTQYF.

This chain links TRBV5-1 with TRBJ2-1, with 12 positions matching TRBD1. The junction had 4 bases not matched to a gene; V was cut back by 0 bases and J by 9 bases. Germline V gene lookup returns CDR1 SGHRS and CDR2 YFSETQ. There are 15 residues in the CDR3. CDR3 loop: CASSLDGTGGREQFF. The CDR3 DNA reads TGCGCCAGCAGCTTGGATGGGACAGGGGGCCGTGAGCAGTTCTTC.

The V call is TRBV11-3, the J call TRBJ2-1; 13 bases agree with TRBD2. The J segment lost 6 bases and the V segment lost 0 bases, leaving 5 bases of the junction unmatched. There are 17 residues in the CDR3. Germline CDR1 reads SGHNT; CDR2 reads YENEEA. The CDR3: CASSLDFGTSGINEQFF. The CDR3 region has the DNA TGTGCCAGCAGCTTAGATTTCGGGACTAGCGGGATCAATGAGCAGTTCTTC.

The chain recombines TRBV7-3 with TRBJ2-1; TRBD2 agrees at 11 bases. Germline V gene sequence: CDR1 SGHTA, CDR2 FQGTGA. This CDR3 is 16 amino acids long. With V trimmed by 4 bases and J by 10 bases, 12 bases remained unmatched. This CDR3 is CASSSVAGGPSREQFF. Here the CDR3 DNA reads TGTGCCAGCAGCTCAGTAGCGGGAGGGCCTTCAAGAGAGCAGTTCTTC. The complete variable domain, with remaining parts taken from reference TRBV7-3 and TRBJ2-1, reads GAGVSQTPSNKVTEKGKYVELRCDPISGHTALYWYRQSLGQGPEFLIYFQGTGAADDSGLPNDRFFAVRPEGSVSTLKIQRTERGDSAVYLCASSSVAGGPSREQFFGPGTRLTVL.

CDR3 protein: CAISEFGRIPNTEAFF. The CDR3, as DNA: TGTGCCATCAGTGAGTTTGGCAGAATCCCGAACACTGAAGCTTTCTTT. The chain employs TRBV10-3 and TRBJ1-1; no firm D call. The CDR3 sequence is 16 residues long. V lost 1 base to trimming and J lost 1 base, with 13 bases between them. Looked up from germline, CDR1 is ENHRY and CDR2 is SYGVKD.

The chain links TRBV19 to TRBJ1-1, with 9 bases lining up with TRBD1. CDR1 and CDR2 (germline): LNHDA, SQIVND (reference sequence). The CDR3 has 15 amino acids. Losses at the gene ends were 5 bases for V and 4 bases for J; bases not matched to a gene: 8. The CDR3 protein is CASSPSQGAGTEAFF. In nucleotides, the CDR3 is TGTGCCAGTAGTCCCTCACAGGGGGCGGGCACTGAAGCTTTCTTT.

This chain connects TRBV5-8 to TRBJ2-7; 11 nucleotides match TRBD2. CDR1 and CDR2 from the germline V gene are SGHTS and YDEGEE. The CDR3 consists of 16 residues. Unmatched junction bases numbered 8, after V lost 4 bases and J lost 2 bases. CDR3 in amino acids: CASSIPGTSGAYEQYV. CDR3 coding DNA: TGTGCCAGCAGCATACCCGGGACTAGCGGCGCCTACGAGCAGTACGTC.

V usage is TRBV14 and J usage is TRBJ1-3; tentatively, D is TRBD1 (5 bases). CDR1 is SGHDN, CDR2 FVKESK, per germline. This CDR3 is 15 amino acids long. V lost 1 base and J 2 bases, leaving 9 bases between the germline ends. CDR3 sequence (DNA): TGTGCCAGCAGCCAAGTAGCGGGGCCTGGAAACACCATATATTTT. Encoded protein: CASSQVAGPGNTIYF.

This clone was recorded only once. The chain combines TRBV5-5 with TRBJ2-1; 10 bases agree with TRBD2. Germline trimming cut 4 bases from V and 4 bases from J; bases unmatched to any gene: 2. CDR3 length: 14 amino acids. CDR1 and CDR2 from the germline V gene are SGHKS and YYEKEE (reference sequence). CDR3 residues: CASSLAGVYNEQFF. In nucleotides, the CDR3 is TGTGCCAGCAGCCTAGCGGGAGTGTACAATGAGCAGTTCTTC.

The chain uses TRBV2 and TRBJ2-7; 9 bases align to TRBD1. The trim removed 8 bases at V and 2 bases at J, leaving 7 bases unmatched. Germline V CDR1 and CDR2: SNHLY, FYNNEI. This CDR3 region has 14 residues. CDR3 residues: CASRYGQGTYEQYF. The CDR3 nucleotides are TGTGCCAGCCGGTATGGACAGGGGACCTACGAGCAGTACTTC.

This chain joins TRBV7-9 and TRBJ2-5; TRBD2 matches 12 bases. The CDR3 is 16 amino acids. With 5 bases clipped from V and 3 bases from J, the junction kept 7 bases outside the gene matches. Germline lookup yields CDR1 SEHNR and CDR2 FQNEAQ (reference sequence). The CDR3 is CASSPGRLAGEETQYF. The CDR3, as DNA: TGTGCCAGCAGCCCCGGGAGACTAGCGGGGGAAGAGACCCAGTACTTC.

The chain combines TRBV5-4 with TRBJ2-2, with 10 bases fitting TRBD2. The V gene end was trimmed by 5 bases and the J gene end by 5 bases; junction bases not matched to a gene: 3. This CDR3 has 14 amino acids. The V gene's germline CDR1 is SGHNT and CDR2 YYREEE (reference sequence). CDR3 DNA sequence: TGTGCCAGCAGTTTTAGCGGGGGGACCGGGGAGCTGTTTTTT. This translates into CASSFSGGTGELFF.

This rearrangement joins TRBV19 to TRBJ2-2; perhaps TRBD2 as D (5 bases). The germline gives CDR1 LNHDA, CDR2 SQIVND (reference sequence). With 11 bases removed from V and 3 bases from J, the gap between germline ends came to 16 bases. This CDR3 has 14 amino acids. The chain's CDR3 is CAASVQRHTGELFF. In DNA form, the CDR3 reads TGTGCCGCAAGTGTCCAGCGGCACACCGGGGAGCTGTTTTTT.

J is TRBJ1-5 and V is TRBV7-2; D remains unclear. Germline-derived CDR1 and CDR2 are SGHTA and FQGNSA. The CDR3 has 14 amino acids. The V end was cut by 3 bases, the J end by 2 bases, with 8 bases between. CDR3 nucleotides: TGTGCCAGCAGCTTGCGAACAGGCAATCAGCCCCAGCATTTT. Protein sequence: CASSLRTGNQPQHF.